The clone carrying this T cell receptor beta chain is a singleton in its sample. This specimen comes from a study of blood T cell repertoires in COVID-19. On the study more broadly: In each case, the material was cDNA or gDNA derived from T cells, B-cell-depleted T cells, or PBMCs.

The CDR3 contains 12 residues. The germline V gene encodes CDR1 ENHRY and CDR2 SYGVKD. V lost 10 bases and J lost 5, with 12 bases in between. The data were produced by immunoSEQ multiplex PCR, yet TCRdb's version contains in-frame clones alone and is incomplete. Here the sample spans approximately 68,000 clones, 65% to 90% being singletons. The TCR was taken from a man between 65 and 80 years old with active or convalescent COVID-19. The source material was peripheral blood. The chain combines TRBV10-3 with TRBJ1-5, with D maybe TRBD1 (6 bases). The CDR3 here is CATAGADQPQHF. The CDR3 nucleotides read TGTGCCACCGCAGGGGCCGATCAGCCCCAGCATTTT.